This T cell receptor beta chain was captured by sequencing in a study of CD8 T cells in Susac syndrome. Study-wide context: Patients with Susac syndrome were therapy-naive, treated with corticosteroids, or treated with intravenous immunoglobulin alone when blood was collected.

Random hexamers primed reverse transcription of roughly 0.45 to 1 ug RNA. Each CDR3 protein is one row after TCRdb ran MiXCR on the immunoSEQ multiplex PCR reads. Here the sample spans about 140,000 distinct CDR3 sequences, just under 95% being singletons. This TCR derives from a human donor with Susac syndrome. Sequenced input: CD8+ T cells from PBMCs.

CDR3 region: CASSLKHYPRVYEQFF. Here the CDR3 DNA reads TGTGCCAGCAGCTTAAAACACTACCCCCGGGTCTATGAGCAGTTCTTC. The V gene is TRBV11-2, the J gene TRBJ2-1; D gene unclear. There are 16 residues in the CDR3. Trimming stripped 2 bases from V and 8 bases from J, with 19 bases between. Germline V gene data show CDR1 as SGHAT and CDR2 as FQNNGV.